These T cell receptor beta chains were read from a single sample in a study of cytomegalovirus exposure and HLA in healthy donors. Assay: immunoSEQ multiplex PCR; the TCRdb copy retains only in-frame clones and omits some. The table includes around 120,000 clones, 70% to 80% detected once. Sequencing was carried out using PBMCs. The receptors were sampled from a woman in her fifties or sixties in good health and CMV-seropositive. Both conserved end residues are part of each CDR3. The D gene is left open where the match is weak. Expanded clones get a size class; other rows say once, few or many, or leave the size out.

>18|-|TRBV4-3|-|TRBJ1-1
CASSQDSVDGRGKEEAFF
TGCGCCAGCAGCCAAGATTCGGTTGACGGACGGGGGAAAGAGGAAGCTTTCTTT
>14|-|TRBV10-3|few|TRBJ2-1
CAIRRHREDGEQFF
TGTGCCATCAGACGACATAGGGAGGATGGTGAGCAGTTCTTC
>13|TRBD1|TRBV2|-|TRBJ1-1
CASRRDSYTEAFF
TGTGCCAGCAGGAGGGACAGTTACACTGAAGCTTTCTTT
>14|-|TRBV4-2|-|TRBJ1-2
CASSQDSTNYGYTF
TGTGCCAGCAGCCAAGATTCCACTAACTATGGCTACACCTTC
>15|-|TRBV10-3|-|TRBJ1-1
CATRFGQIQGGEAFF
TGTGCCACCCGTTTCGGACAGATCCAAGGTGGTGAAGCTTTCTTT
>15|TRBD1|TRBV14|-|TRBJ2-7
CASSQVQGAGYEQYF
TGTGCCAGCAGCCAAGTTCAGGGGGCGGGCTACGAGCAGTACTTC
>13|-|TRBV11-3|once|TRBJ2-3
CASSLGQADTQYF
TGTGCCAGCAGCTTAGGACAGGCAGATACGCAGTATTTT
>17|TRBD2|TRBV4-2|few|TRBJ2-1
CASSQDSSSGSFNEQFF
TGTGCCAGCAGCCAAGATTCCTCCAGCGGGAGTTTCAATGAGCAGTTCTTC
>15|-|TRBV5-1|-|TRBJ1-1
CASSLGGAMNIEAFF
TGCGCCAGCAGCTTGGGAGGAGCGATGAACATTGAAGCTTTCTTT
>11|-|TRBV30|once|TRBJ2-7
CAYRKTYEQYF
TGTGCGTACAGGAAGACCTACGAGCAGTACTTC
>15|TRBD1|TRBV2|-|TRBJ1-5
CASRPPTGDNQPQHF
TGTGCCAGCAGACCACCGACAGGGGACAATCAGCCCCAGCATTTT
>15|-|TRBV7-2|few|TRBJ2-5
CASSLLGSQGETQYF
TGTGCCAGCAGCTTACTGGGTTCCCAGGGGGAGACCCAGTACTTC
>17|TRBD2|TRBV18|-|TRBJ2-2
CASSPRLAGGLTGELFF
TGTGCCAGCTCACCGAGACTAGCGGGGGGCCTCACCGGGGAGCTGTTTTTT
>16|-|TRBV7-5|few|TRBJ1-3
CVRGRTGGESGNTIYF
TGTGTCAGAGGTCGAACAGGGGGCGAATCTGGAAACACCATATATTTT
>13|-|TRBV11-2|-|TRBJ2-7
CASSQGLGSEQYF
TGTGCCAGCAGCCAGGGACTCGGCTCCGAGCAGTACTTC
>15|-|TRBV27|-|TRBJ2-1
CAISSPSRPSNEQFF
TGTGCCATCTCGAGCCCTAGCCGACCCTCTAATGAGCAGTTCTTC